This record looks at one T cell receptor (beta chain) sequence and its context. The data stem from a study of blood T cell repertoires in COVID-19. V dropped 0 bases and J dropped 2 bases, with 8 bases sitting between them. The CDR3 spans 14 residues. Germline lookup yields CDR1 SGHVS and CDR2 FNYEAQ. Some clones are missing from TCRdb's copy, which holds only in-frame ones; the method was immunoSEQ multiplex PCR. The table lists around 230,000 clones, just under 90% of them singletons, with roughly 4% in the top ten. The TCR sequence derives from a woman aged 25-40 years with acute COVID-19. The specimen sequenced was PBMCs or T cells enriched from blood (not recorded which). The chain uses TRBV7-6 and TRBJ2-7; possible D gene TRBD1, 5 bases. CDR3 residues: CASSLAVRAYEQYF. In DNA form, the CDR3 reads TGTGCCAGCAGCTTAGCGGTCAGGGCCTACGAGCAGTACTTC.